These 12 T cell receptor beta chains originate from one sample sequenced in a study of T cells in Graves' hyperthyroidism and ophthalmopathy. TCR beta CDR3 sequences were amplified from RNA transcripts. In the first-round RT-PCR of the TCR CDR3, the HTBI primer set was used. TCRdb independently ran MiXCR on the multiplex PCR reads; one entry per CDR3 protein. The table has 390,000 or so distinct CDR3 sequences, under 15% seen once. The specimen was blood. Receptor source: a man aged 18 to 29 with Graves' ophthalmopathy.

This clonotype was seen a handful of times. This chain joins TRBV9 and TRBJ2-5; 10 nucleotides agree with TRBD2. CDR1 and CDR2 (germline): SGDLS, YYNGEE. The CDR3 totals 15 residues. Trimming at V came to 0 bases and at J to 6 bases, leaving 5 bases not matched to a gene. The CDR3 protein is CASSVELAGSQTQYF. CDR3 nucleotides: TGTGCCAGCAGCGTAGAACTAGCGGGGAGTCAGACCCAGTACTTC.

On this clonotype: Possible read error: a much larger clone is one base away. The V and J genes are TRBV19 and TRBJ2-1; D might be TRBD2 (6 bases). The germline gives CDR1 LNHDA, CDR2 SQIVND (reference sequence). This CDR3 spans 15 amino acids. Between the trimmed V and J ends, which lost 5 bases and 0 bases, there was a span of 11 bases. The chain's CDR3 is CASSGGIVSYNEQFF. The CDR3 DNA reads TGTGCCAGTAGTGGCGGGATCGTCTCCTACAATGAGCAGTTCTTC.

This clonotype has more than one count but fewer than ten. This rearrangement joins TRBV6-1 to TRBJ2-1, with D perhaps given as TRBD1 or TRBD2 (6 bases each). Germline V gene lookup returns CDR1 MNHNS and CDR2 SASEGT. This CDR3 spans 15 amino acids. V was clipped by 7 bases and J by 4 bases, with 17 bases between them. CDR3 protein: CASTLRLGGYNEQFF. In DNA, the CDR3 is TGTGCCAGCACCCTGAGGTTAGGGGGGTACAATGAGCAGTTCTTC.

In its sample, this clonotype was seen many times. The chain employs TRBV10-3 and TRBJ2-3; TRBD1 matches 7 bases. With V trimmed by 0 bases and J by 2 bases, 8 bases remained unmatched. Germline V gene lookup returns CDR1 ENHRY and CDR2 SYGVKD. CDR3 length: 17 amino acids. CDR3 residues: CAISESTGTVITDTQYF. CDR3 in DNA: TGTGCCATCAGTGAGTCGACTGGGACAGTGATCACAGATACGCAGTATTTT.

The sample holds many counts of this clonotype. The V gene is TRBV11-3, the J gene TRBJ2-1; D is perhaps TRBD2 (5 bases). The germline V and J ends were trimmed by 0 bases and 12 bases, with 12 bases remaining between them. Germline V gives CDR1 SGHNT, CDR2 YENEEA. The CDR3 length is 13 residues. DNA for the CDR3: TGTGCCAGCAGCTTAGATAAAAGGAGCGGGCAGTTCTTC. Its translation: CASSLDKRSGQFF.

This clonotype was picked up many times. The V call is TRBV28, the J call TRBJ2-7; 9 nucleotides agree with TRBD2. The V segment lost 4 bases and the J segment 3 bases; nucleotides outside the gene matches: 10. There are 16 residues in the CDR3. Germline V lookup: CDR1 MDHEN, CDR2 SYDVKM. CDR3 bases: TGTGCCAGCAGTTCCAGACTAGCGGTTACCTTCTACGAGCAGTACTTC. Protein product: CASSSRLAVTFYEQYF.

This clonotype was seen at least ten times. This chain uses TRBV2 with TRBJ2-1; no firm D call. The CDR3 has 12 residues. CDR1 is SNHLY, CDR2 FYNNEI, per germline. V was clipped by 8 bases and J by 5 bases, with 10 bases between them. The CDR3 bases are TGTGCCAGCCGTTACATCCACAATGAGCAGTTCTTC. Translation gives CASRYIHNEQFF.

This clonotype was detected a few times. A much larger clone differs from this one at a single base, so this may be a read error. The gene calls are TRBV12-3 or TRBV12-4 and TRBJ2-1, with 8 bases aligning to TRBD2. The CDR3 sequence is 12 residues long. V lost 8 bases and J lost 8; bases outside the gene matches: 5. The CDR3 spells CASRGAGDEQFF. The CDR3 DNA follows: TGTGCCAGCCGTGGAGCGGGAGATGAGCAGTTCTTC.

This clonotype was seen only a few times. The chain links TRBV4-1 to TRBJ2-2; unclear D gene. The CDR3 has 14 amino acids. Looked up from germline, CDR1 is MGHRA and CDR2 is YSYEKL. Deletions cut 4 bases from V and 6 bases from J, with 12 bases between. For the CDR3, the DNA is TGCGCCAGCAGCCCCGGTGGGTGGGCCGGGGAGCTGTTTTTT. Translated: CASSPGGWAGELFF.

Worth noting for this clonotype: A read error may be the cause here, since a much bigger clone is one base away. The V call is TRBV24-1, the J call TRBJ2-7, with D perhaps TRBD1 (6 bases). Germline loops: CDR1 KGHDR, CDR2 SFDVKD. The CDR3 is 14 amino acids. The CDR3 DNA is TGTGCCACCAGTGATGACAGGAGCTCCTACGAGCATTACTTC. Residues: CATSDDRSSYEHYF.

The sample holds many counts of this clonotype. Here the CDR3 DNA reads TGTGCCAGCAGTGGGGGGCCATACTCCTACAATGAGCAGTTCTTC. Protein sequence: CASSGGPYSYNEQFF. V usage is TRBV2 and J usage is TRBJ2-1; possible D gene TRBD1, 6 bases. Germline V lookup: CDR1 SNHLY, CDR2 FYNNEI. V was cut by 4 bases and J by 0 bases, with 10 bases left in between. The CDR3 extends over 15 amino acids.

The V and J genes are TRBV4-2 and TRBJ2-1; 10 positions match TRBD2. Per germline, CDR1 LGHNA and CDR2 YNFKEQ. The ends lost 4 bases at V and 3 bases at J; junction bases unmatched: 6. The CDR3 is made up of 16 amino acids. CDR3 amino acids: CASSLTGTSDYNEQFF. Written as DNA, the CDR3 is TGTGCCAGCAGCCTTACCGGGACTAGCGACTACAATGAGCAGTTCTTC.